The clone carrying this T cell receptor beta chain appeared a few times. Its antigen remains unidentified. This record belongs to a study of a mutant IDH1 vaccine in newly diagnosed glioma. At the level of the study: In some groups vaccination began 4-6 weeks post-radiotherapy; others received it with temozolomide. The therapy given earlier, which was standard therapy, consisted of radiotherapy, temozolomide, or both, and most of the patients received both.

The CDR3 runs to 12 residues. Germline CDR1 ENHRY, CDR2 SYGVKD. V was cut by 3 bases and J by 7 bases, with 7 bases left in between. TCRdb's table, derived via immunoSEQ multiplex PCR, lists solely in-frame clones and lacks some. This sample yields some 56,000 clones, of which 75% are seen a single time; roughly 5.4% belongs to the top ten. Time point in this sample: week 47, end of study. Every vaccine dose comprised 300 ug of mutant IDH1 20-mer peptide plus topical imiquimod. Eight vaccinations were given in weeks 1, 3, 5, 7, 11, 15, 19 and 23. This clonotype was obtained from a man between 45 and 60 years old with glioma. The rearrangement joins TRBV10-3 to TRBJ1-5; D remains unclear. The sequences come from PBMCs, collected from a glioma patient whose treatment included an IDH1 peptide vaccine. This CDR3 is CAISDSYQPQHF. The CDR3 DNA sequence: TGTGCCATCAGTGATAGCTACCAGCCCCAGCATTTT.